Each of the 11 T cell receptor beta chains below was sequenced from the same sample in a study of blood T cell repertoires in COVID-19 (dated by TCRdb to 2020 to 2022). The protocol used for the library was the immunoSEQ multiplex PCR assay. Drawn from immuneACCESS, this table holds only the in-frame rearrangements with V and J called that TCRdb kept. Clones are partly lost; checked studies trace under half to an unresolved V gene and leave the rest unexplained. This sample lists under 300,000 clones; approximately 86% were detected once. The ten most abundant clones make up 4.5% to 6% of the sample. Sequencing input: peripheral blood. The source of these receptors is a woman of 80 years or more with active or convalescent COVID-19.

The rearrangement joins TRBV6-5 to TRBJ2-5, with 10 bases matching TRBD1. From germline, CDR1 is MNHEY and CDR2 SVGAGI. The CDR3 length is 15 residues. J was trimmed by 5 bases and V by 6 bases; bases with no gene match: 9. The CDR3: CASRTGQGWGETQYF. In nucleotides, the CDR3 is TGTGCCAGCAGAACGGGACAGGGGTGGGGTGAGACCCAGTACTTC.

CDR3 nucleotides: TGCAGTGCTAGTTCACCGGGACAGGGGACATCACCCCTCCACTTT. Protein: CSASSPGQGTSPLHF. The chain has TRBV20-1 and TRBJ1-6, with 10 bases that match TRBD1. CDR3 length equals 15 residues. With V trimmed by 3 bases and J by 10 bases, 9 bases remained unmatched. Germline-derived CDR1 and CDR2 are DFQATT and SNEGSKA (reference sequence).

This clone was seen at least ten times. This chain links TRBV11-3 with TRBJ2-3; 8 bases fit TRBD1. The germline V gene encodes CDR1 SGHNT and CDR2 YENEEA. CDR3 length: 16 amino acids. J gave up 3 bases and V 2 bases, and 7 bases lay outside the gene matches. The CDR3 region has the DNA TGTGCCAGCAGCTTACAGGGGGCGCAGTCAACAGATACGCAGTATTTT. Encoded protein: CASSLQGAQSTDTQYF.

The chain joins TRBV29-1 to TRBJ1-1, with a tentative D call TRBD1 (6 bases). CDR1 is SQVTM, CDR2 ANQGSEA, per germline. V lost 3 bases and J 3 bases, leaving 17 bases between the germline ends. This CDR3 has 15 residues. For the CDR3, the DNA is TGCAGCGTTGACCCCAGAACGTCAGGGGACACTGAAGCTTTCTTT. Protein: CSVDPRTSGDTEAFF. The full variable domain, rest sourced from reference TRBV29-1 and TRBJ1-1, is SAVISQKPSRDICQRGTSLTIQCQVDSQVTMMFWYRQQPGQSLTLIATANQGSEATYESGFVIDKFPISRPNLTFSTLTVSNMSPEDSSIYLCSVDPRTSGDTEAFFGQGTRLTVV.

The rearrangement uses TRBV7-8 and TRBJ1-4, with TRBD1 identical over 11 bases. From germline, CDR1 is SGHVS and CDR2 FQNEAQ. The CDR3 loop spans 15 amino acids. V shed 1 base, J shed 10 bases, and the junction held 5 bases outside the gene matches. The CDR3 DNA reads as TGTGCCAGCAGCTTAGGGGACAGGGGGATCGGAAAACTGTTTTTT. As protein: CASSLGDRGIGKLFF.

The chain combines TRBV6-6 with TRBJ2-2; 9 positions agree with TRBD2. The CDR3 extends over 22 amino acids. V trimming: 5 bases; J trimming: 4 bases; junction bases outside the gene matches: 26. The germline V gene encodes CDR1 MNHNY and CDR2 SVGAGI (reference sequence). The CDR3 DNA follows: TGTGCCAGCAGTCGAGACAGCCACACCTTGTTTAGCGGGAGAAAGAGCACCGGGGAGCTGTTTTTT. It specifies CASSRDSHTLFSGRKSTGELFF.

V and J are TRBV6-1 and TRBJ2-7, with TRBD2 identical over 7 bases. This CDR3 is 13 amino acids long. The germline CDR1 and CDR2 sequences are MNHNS and SASEGT. The junction had 5 bases not matched to a gene; V was cut back by 7 bases and J by 2 bases. The CDR3 loop reads CASTPSGTYEQYF. Written as DNA, the CDR3 is TGTGCCAGCACCCCTAGCGGTACCTACGAGCAGTACTTC.

The V call is TRBV10-3, the J call TRBJ2-3, with 13 bases lining up with TRBD2. Germline trimming cut 10 bases from V and 0 bases from J; bases unmatched to any gene: 7. The CDR3 runs to 16 residues. Per germline, CDR1 ENHRY and CDR2 SYGVKD. The DNA of the CDR3 is TGTGCCACCAGGACTAGCGGGGGCCCTAGCACAGATACGCAGTATTTT. Translated: CATRTSGGPSTDTQYF.

The V and J genes are TRBV4-1 and TRBJ2-1, with D maybe TRBD1 (5 bases). The CDR3 has 16 residues. Trimming left V 0 bases short and J 7 bases short, with 16 bases between. Germline-derived CDR1 and CDR2 are MGHRA and YSYEKL. The CDR3 is CASSQDGQNPSNEQFF. In nucleotides, the CDR3 is TGCGCCAGCAGCCAAGATGGACAAAACCCCTCGAATGAGCAGTTCTTC.

The chain uses TRBV10-3 and TRBJ1-5, with 9 bases fitting TRBD1. Germline CDR1 is ENHRY and CDR2 is SYGVKD. V was pared by 3 bases and J by 9 bases, with 12 bases of the junction left unmatched. This CDR3 has 16 residues. Here the CDR3 reads CAISDPKQGAARPQHF. CDR3 nucleotides: TGTGCCATCAGTGATCCAAAACAGGGGGCGGCGAGGCCCCAGCATTTT.

The chain recombines TRBV2 with TRBJ2-1; TRBD2 aligns across 13 bases. Germline V gene sequence: CDR1 SNHLY, CDR2 FYNNEI. Trimming at V came to 5 bases and at J to 4 bases, leaving 2 bases not matched to a gene. The CDR3 spans 15 residues. CDR3: CASSSTSGGYNEQFF. CDR3 nucleotides: TGTGCCAGCAGTTCGACTAGCGGGGGGTACAATGAGCAGTTCTTC.